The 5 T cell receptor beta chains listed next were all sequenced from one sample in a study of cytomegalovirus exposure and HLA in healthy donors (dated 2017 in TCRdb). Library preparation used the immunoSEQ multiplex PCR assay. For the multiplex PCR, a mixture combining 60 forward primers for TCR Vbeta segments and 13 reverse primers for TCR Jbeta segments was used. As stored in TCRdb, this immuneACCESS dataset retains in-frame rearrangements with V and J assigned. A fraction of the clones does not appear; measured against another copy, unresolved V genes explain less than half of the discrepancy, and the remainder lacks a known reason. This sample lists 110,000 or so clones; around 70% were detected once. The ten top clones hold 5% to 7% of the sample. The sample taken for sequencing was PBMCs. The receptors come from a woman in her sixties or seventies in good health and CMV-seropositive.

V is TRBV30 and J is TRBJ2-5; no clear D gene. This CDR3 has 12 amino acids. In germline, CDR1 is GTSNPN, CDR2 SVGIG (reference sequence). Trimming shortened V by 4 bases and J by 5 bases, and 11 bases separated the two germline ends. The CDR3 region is CAWNRMEETQYF. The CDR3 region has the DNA TGTGCCTGGAATCGGATGGAGGAGACCCAGTACTTC.

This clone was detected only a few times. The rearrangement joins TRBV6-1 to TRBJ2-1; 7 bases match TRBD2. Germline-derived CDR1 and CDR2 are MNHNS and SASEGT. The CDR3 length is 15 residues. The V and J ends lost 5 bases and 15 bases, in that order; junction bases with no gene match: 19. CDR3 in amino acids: CASSSGRERTLVLFF. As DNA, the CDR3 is TGTGCCAGCAGTAGTGGGAGGGAACGGACCCTAGTTTTGTTCTTC.

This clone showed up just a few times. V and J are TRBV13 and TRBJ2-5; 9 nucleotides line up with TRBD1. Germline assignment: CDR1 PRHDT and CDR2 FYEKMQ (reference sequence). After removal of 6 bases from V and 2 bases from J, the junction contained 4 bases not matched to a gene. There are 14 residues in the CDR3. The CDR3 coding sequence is TGTGCCAGCAGTAACGGACAGGGGCAAGAGACCCAGTACTTC. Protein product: CASSNGQGQETQYF.

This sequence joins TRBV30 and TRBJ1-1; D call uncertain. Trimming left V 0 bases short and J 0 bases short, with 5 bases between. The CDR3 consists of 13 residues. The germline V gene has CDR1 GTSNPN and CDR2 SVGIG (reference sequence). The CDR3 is CAWSVRVNTEAFF. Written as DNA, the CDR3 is TGTGCCTGGAGTGTAAGAGTGAACACTGAAGCTTTCTTT. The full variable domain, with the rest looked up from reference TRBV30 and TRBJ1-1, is SQTIHQWPATLVQPVGSPLSLECTVEGTSNPNLYWYRQAAGRGLQLLFYSVGIGQISSEVPQNLSASRPQDRQFILSSKKLLLSDSGFYLCAWSVRVNTEAFFGQGTRLTVV.

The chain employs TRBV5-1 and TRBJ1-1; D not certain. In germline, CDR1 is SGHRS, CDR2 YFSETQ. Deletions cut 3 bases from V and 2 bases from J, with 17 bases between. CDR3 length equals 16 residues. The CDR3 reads CASSSSEGSLNTEAFF. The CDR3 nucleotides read TGCGCCAGCAGCTCGTCAGAGGGTTCTTTAAACACTGAAGCTTTCTTT.